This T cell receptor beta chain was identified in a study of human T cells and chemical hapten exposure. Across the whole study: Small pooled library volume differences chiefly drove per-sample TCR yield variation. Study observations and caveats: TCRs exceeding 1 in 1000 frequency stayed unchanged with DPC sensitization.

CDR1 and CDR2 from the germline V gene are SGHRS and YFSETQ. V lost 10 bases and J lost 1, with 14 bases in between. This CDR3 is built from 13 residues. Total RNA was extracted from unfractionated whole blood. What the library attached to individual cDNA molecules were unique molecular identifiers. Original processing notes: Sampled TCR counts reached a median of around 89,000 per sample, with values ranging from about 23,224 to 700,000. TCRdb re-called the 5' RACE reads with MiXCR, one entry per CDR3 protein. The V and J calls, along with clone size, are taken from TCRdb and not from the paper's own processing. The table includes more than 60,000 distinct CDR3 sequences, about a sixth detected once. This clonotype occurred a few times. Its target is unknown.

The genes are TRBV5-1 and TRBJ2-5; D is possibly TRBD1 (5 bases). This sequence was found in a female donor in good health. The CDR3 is CAGAPTPQETQYF. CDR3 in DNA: TGCGCCGGGGCCCCGACCCCCCAAGAGACCCAGTACTTC.